A single sample gave rise to the 20 T cell receptor beta chains below, sequenced in a study of graft-versus-host responses after intestinal transplantation. Only in-frame clones appear in the TCRdb table, and some are missing; sequencing was by immunoSEQ multiplex PCR. Of about 88,000 clones listed, about 94% are singletons. Their antigens remain unidentified. The specimen comprised unstimulated CD4+ T cells sorted from spleen or lymph node cells, sampled before transplant. The receptors were sampled from a human donor who was the organ donor for an intestinal transplant.

The chain links TRBV19 to TRBJ2-1, with TRBD2 identical over 11 bases. The junction had 6 bases not matched to a gene; V was cut back by 3 bases and J by 2 bases. The CDR3 sequence is 17 residues long. Germline loops: CDR1 LNHDA, CDR2 SQIVND (reference sequence). DNA of the CDR3: TGTGCCAGTAGTATGTCACTACTAGCGGGGGCCTACAATGAGCAGTTCTTC. Translated: CASSMSLLAGAYNEQFF.

The chain is built from TRBV6-5 and TRBJ1-5, with TRBD1 as a possible D gene (6 bases). The germline V gene encodes CDR1 MNHEY and CDR2 SVGAGI. The CDR3 totals 14 residues. Trimming stripped 6 bases from V and 2 bases from J, with 11 bases between. The CDR3 loop reads CASRLNRGNQPQHF. The CDR3 DNA reads as TGTGCCAGCAGACTCAACAGGGGCAATCAGCCCCAGCATTTT.

CDR3 bases: TGTGCCAGCAGTTACTCAGGGTTTGGCTACACCTTC. The encoded protein is CASSYSGFGYTF. V gene TRBV6-6 combines with J gene TRBJ1-2; no definite D call. The V gene's germline CDR1 is MNHNY and CDR2 SVGAGI (reference sequence). The CDR3 sequence is 12 residues long. The V end was cut by 0 bases, the J end by 7 bases, with 6 bases between.

The chain recombines TRBV4-2 with TRBJ2-3; D is tentatively TRBD1 or TRBD2 (7 bases each). The CDR3 sequence is 16 residues long. V was cut by 4 bases and J by 2 bases, with 16 bases left in between. Germline CDR1 and CDR2: LGHNA and YNFKEQ. The CDR3 DNA reads TGTGCCAGCAGCCGAGGAGACAGGGACTACACAGATACGCAGTATTTT. This encodes CASSRGDRDYTDTQYF.

CDR3 coding DNA: TGTGCCCCCCAGGAGGGGCAGTTACCCCAGCCCCAGCATTTT. Protein product: CAPQEGQLPQPQHF. V and J are TRBV27 and TRBJ1-5; maybe TRBD1 (5 bases). This CDR3 region has 14 residues. The V gene's germline CDR1 is MNHEY and CDR2 SMNVEV (reference sequence). Trimming stripped 11 bases from V and 7 bases from J, with 21 bases between.

This clone came up a few times. V usage is TRBV6-1 and J usage is TRBJ1-2; D possibly corresponds to TRBD1 (5 bases). V lost 5 bases and J 0 bases, leaving 10 bases between the germline ends. The CDR3 extends over 14 amino acids. Germline V gene lookup returns CDR1 MNHNS and CDR2 SASEGT. The CDR3 reads CASSSLGANYGYTF. CDR3 nucleotides: TGTGCCAGCAGTTCTTTAGGGGCTAACTATGGCTACACCTTC.

This chain links TRBV6-5 with TRBJ1-1; the match to TRBD1 covers 7 bases. V lost 6 bases and J lost 5; bases outside the gene matches: 9. Per the germline V gene, CDR1 is MNHEY and CDR2 is SVGAGI. The CDR3 is 14 residues long. CDR3: CASSLRTGNTEAFF. CDR3 DNA: TGTGCCAGCAGCCTCCGGACAGGCAATACTGAAGCTTTCTTT.

The chain is built from TRBV5-1 and TRBJ2-3; 13 bases match TRBD2. CDR1 is SGHRS, CDR2 YFSETQ, per germline. V lost 1 base to trimming and J lost 3 bases; unmatched junction nucleotides: 2. The CDR3 is 16 amino acids. CDR3 sequence: CASSLLLAGGTDTQYF. The CDR3 bases are TGCGCCAGCAGCTTGTTACTAGCGGGGGGGACAGATACGCAGTATTTT.

This clone came up a few times. V is TRBV11-2 and J is TRBJ2-7; D is unresolved. Germline values: CDR1 SGHAT, CDR2 FQNNGV. The V and J ends lost 4 bases and 0 bases respectively, with 4 bases between them. The CDR3 sequence is 12 residues long. CDR3 residues: CASSSASYEQYF. DNA of the CDR3: TGTGCCAGCAGCTCGGCCTCCTACGAGCAGTACTTC.

V usage is TRBV28 and J usage is TRBJ1-2; weak D call: TRBD1 (6 bases). This CDR3 has 13 residues. With 6 bases removed from V and 5 bases from J, the gap between germline ends came to 13 bases. CDR1 MDHEN and CDR2 SYDVKM come from the germline V gene. CDR3 bases: TGTGCCAGCAGCTTGGACAGTCCTTATGGCTACACCTTC. The encoded protein is CASSLDSPYGYTF.

The V call is TRBV28, the J call TRBJ2-1; D gene ambiguous. Germline V gene sequence: CDR1 MDHEN, CDR2 SYDVKM. Trimming left V 8 bases short and J 3 bases short, with 8 bases between. This CDR3 has 12 amino acids. For the CDR3, the DNA is TGTGCCAGCCGATCGAGCTACAATGAGCAGTTCTTC. Amino acid sequence: CASRSSYNEQFF.

V usage is TRBV7-9 and J usage is TRBJ2-7; D is ambiguous. The CDR3 sequence is 13 residues long. The V gene lost 6 bases and the J gene lost 4 bases, with 13 bases spanning the gap. Germline CDR1 and CDR2: SEHNR and FQNEAQ (reference sequence). As DNA, the CDR3 is TGTGCCAGCAGACCATGGACCCGGTACGAGCAGTACTTC. Protein product: CASRPWTRYEQYF.

V gene TRBV6-1 combines with J gene TRBJ1-5; unclear D gene. The ends were cut back, 0 bases at V and 6 bases at J, with 9 bases in the middle. The CDR3 has 14 amino acids. Germline loops: CDR1 MNHNS, CDR2 SASEGT. CDR3 loop: CASSEAGGRQPQHF. Written as DNA, the CDR3 is TGTGCCAGCAGTGAAGCGGGAGGACGTCAGCCCCAGCATTTT.

The chain carries TRBV11-2 and TRBJ1-6; D gene unclear. Germline loops: CDR1 SGHAT, CDR2 FQNNGV. Trimming left V 5 bases short and J 7 bases short, with 12 bases between. The length of the CDR3 is 14 residues. The CDR3 here is CASSVRTVNSPLHF. Here the CDR3 DNA reads TGTGCCAGCAGCGTCCGGACGGTGAATTCACCCCTCCACTTT.

V gene TRBV18 combines with J gene TRBJ2-7; maybe TRBD2 (6 bases). The V end was cut by 3 bases, the J end by 6 bases, with 15 bases between. CDR3 size: 14 residues. Germline values: CDR1 KGHSH, CDR2 LQKENI. The CDR3 coding sequence is TGTGCCAGCTCACCGATGGAGGGCCGGGTCGAGCAGTACTTC. This encodes CASSPMEGRVEQYF.

The DNA of the CDR3 is TGTGCCAGTCGACAATGGACTAGCGGGGACAATGAGCAGTTCTTC. Amino acid sequence: CASRQWTSGDNEQFF. The chain couples TRBV2 to TRBJ2-1; 12 positions match TRBD2. This CDR3 has 15 residues. J lost 5 bases, V lost 9 bases, and 8 bases had no gene match. Per germline, CDR1 SNHLY and CDR2 FYNNEI.

The chain recombines TRBV6-5 with TRBJ2-7, with D possibly called TRBD1 or TRBD2 (5 bases each). With 0 bases removed from V and 9 bases from J, the gap between germline ends came to 15 bases. Per the germline V gene, CDR1 is MNHEY and CDR2 is SVGAGI. The CDR3 is made up of 14 amino acids. The CDR3 loop reads CASSYSRDAPGQYF. CDR3 DNA: TGTGCCAGCAGTTACTCGAGGGACGCCCCCGGGCAGTACTTC.

J is TRBJ2-5 and V is TRBV7-8; no clear D. Deletions cut 3 bases from V and 1 base from J, with 6 bases between. CDR3 length equals 13 residues. Germline V gene lookup returns CDR1 SGHVS and CDR2 FQNEAQ. The CDR3 nucleotides read TGTGCCAGCAGCTTCGGCAGCCAAGAGACCCAGTACTTC. It specifies CASSFGSQETQYF.

The chain employs TRBV7-2 and TRBJ2-1; the D gene is possibly TRBD2 (5 bases). CDR1 SGHTA and CDR2 FQGNSA come from the germline V gene. This CDR3 contains 15 residues. The V end was cut by 5 bases, the J end by 7 bases, with 18 bases between. The CDR3 region has the DNA TGTGCCAGCAGCCCAGCAAACGGGGTCGGTAATGAGCAGTTCTTC. Translating gives CASSPANGVGNEQFF.

The chain carries TRBV4-1 and TRBJ2-1, with D perhaps TRBD2 (5 bases). V was cut by 2 bases and J by 7 bases, with 12 bases left in between. CDR1 is MGHRA and CDR2 is YSYEKL in the germline V gene. The CDR3 loop spans 14 amino acids. Here the CDR3 DNA reads TGCGCCAGCAGCCAACTACTCGGGGTGAATGAGCAGTTCTTC. Translation: CASSQLLGVNEQFF.